This record looks at one TCR beta chain sequence and its context. The source of the sample is a study of technical replicates of blood from a handful of donors. Trimming took 8 bases from V and 2 from J; bases not matched to a gene: 7. The V gene's germline CDR1 is GTSNPN and CDR2 SVGIG (reference sequence). The length of the CDR3 is 13 residues. Here immunoSEQ multiplex PCR was the method, and the copy in TCRdb shows in-frame clones only, minus some. Counted here are about 80,000 clones, roughly 91% occurring once; the ten biggest clones make up approximately 0.39%. The TCR comes from a human donor in good health. Input material: T cells isolated from PBMCs. The chain employs TRBV30 and TRBJ2-7, with 9 bases lining up with TRBD1. The CDR3 region has the DNA TGTGCCCCGGACCGGGACAGGGCCTACGAGCAGTACTTC. Translated: CAPDRDRAYEQYF.